The 9 T cell receptor beta chains listed next were all sequenced from one sample in a study of blood T cells in healthy people across ages. Together with a sample-barcoded 5' primer, a J-beta primer mix was included in a second PCR lasting about 7 to 12 cycles. TCRdb reanalysed the 5' RACE reads using MiXCR and keeps one entry per CDR3 protein. Of over 1,500,000 distinct CDR3 sequences in the sample, 39% were seen once. The sequenced sample was blood. The receptor source for this set is a human donor in good health.

The chain employs TRBV2 and TRBJ1-5, with D tentatively TRBD1 (6 bases). CDR3 length equals 15 residues. CDR1 SNHLY and CDR2 FYNNEI come from the germline V gene. The V end lost 0 bases, the J end lost 9 bases, and 15 bases lay between the germline ends. CDR3: CASSEAGGGRGPQHF. The CDR3 DNA reads as TGTGCCAGCAGTGAAGCTGGGGGCGGGAGAGGGCCCCAGCATTTT.

A few counts support this clonotype. This sequence joins TRBV6-2 or TRBV6-3 and TRBJ1-1; weak D call: TRBD1 (5 bases). Per the germline V gene, CDR1 is MNHEY and CDR2 is SVGEGT. Between the trimmed V and J ends, which lost 11 bases and 3 bases, there was a span of 10 bases. The CDR3 has 11 amino acids. The CDR3 nucleotides are TGTGCCGTAGGGACTTACACTGAAGCTTTCTTT. As protein: CAVGTYTEAFF.

This clonotype occurred a few times. This chain links TRBV5-1 with TRBJ2-2; TRBD2 matches 11 bases. The J segment lost 4 bases and the V segment lost 9 bases, leaving 8 bases of the junction unmatched. The germline CDR1 and CDR2 sequences are SGHRS and YFSETQ. The CDR3 has 15 residues. CDR3 DNA sequence: TGCGCCACCACACTAGCGGGGGATTTCACCGGGGAGCTGTTTTTT. It yields the protein CATTLAGDFTGELFF.

V is TRBV5-4 and J is TRBJ1-2; perhaps TRBD1 as D (6 bases). Trimming shortened V by 0 bases and J by 4 bases, and 16 bases separated the two germline ends. This CDR3 has 16 residues. The germline V gene has CDR1 SGHNT and CDR2 YYREEE (reference sequence). CDR3 DNA: TGTGCCAGCAGCTTGGCTTCGGGCAGGGGCATCTATGGCTACACCTTC. Protein: CASSLASGRGIYGYTF.

This clonotype was detected a few times. This chain joins TRBV7-9 and TRBJ2-7; no definite D call. Germline lookup yields CDR1 SEHNR and CDR2 FQNEAQ (reference sequence). V was trimmed by 2 bases and J by 2 bases, leaving 13 bases between them. CDR3 length: 15 residues. This CDR3 reads CASSLTRHLTYEQYF. CDR3 sequence (DNA): TGTGCCAGCAGCTTAACTCGTCACCTTACCTACGAGCAGTACTTC.

The rearrangement links TRBV4-3 to TRBJ1-6; D not certain. The germline V gene has CDR1 LGHNA and CDR2 YSLEER. The ends were cut back, 0 bases at V and 3 bases at J, with 15 bases in the middle. The CDR3 has 18 residues. CDR3 residues: CASSQEAPPAGYNSPLHF. In nucleotides, the CDR3 is TGCGCCAGCAGCCAAGAGGCCCCTCCGGCGGGCTATAATTCACCCCTCCACTTT.

This clonotype was picked up a small number of times. A read error may account for a junction end that differs from germline. This chain connects TRBV28 to TRBJ1-2; possibly TRBD1 for D (5 bases). Germline V gives CDR1 MDHEN, CDR2 SYDVKM. This CDR3 region has 12 residues. The DNA of the CDR3 is TGTGCCAGCAGTTTTGACAGATATGGCTGCACCTTC. This gives the protein CASSFDRYGCTF.

V and J are TRBV20-1 and TRBJ2-1, with no clear D. The V end lost 6 bases, the J end lost 0 bases, and 18 bases lay between the germline ends. The germline V gene has CDR1 DFQATT and CDR2 SNEGSKA (reference sequence). The CDR3 has 16 residues. The CDR3 bases are TGCAGTGCGCTTAAGCTCGCGTCGAGCTCCTACAATGAGCAGTTCTTC. Encoded protein: CSALKLASSSYNEQFF.

This clonotype was counted a few times. The junction and the germline gene differ at one end; a read error may be behind it. The chain carries TRBV3-1 and TRBJ2-6; D is tentatively TRBD1 or TRBD2 (5 bases each). The CDR3 has 14 residues. In germline, CDR1 is LGHDT, CDR2 YNNKEL (reference sequence). In DNA form, the CDR3 reads TGTGCCAGCAGCCAAGATCGGGACGCCAACGTCCGGACTTTC. Its protein is CASSQDRDANVRTF. The complete variable domain, with remaining parts taken from reference TRBV3-1 and TRBJ2-6, reads DTAVSQTPKYLVTQMGNDKSIKCEQNLGHDTMYWYKQDSKKFLKIMFSYNNKELIINETVPNRFSPKSPDKAHLNLHINSLELGDSAVYFCASSQDRDANVRTFGAGSRLTVL.